This T cell receptor beta chain was retrieved from a study of T cell changes during pregnancy in multiple sclerosis. Germline V gene data show CDR1 as MNHNS and CDR2 as SASEGT. The CDR3 sequence is 12 residues long. The germline V and J ends were trimmed by 9 bases and 0 bases, with 8 bases remaining between them. This clone has a count of ten or more. This specimen includes other DNA sequences encoding the same CDR3. Profiled with immunoSEQ multiplex PCR; TCRdb holds only in-frame clones, not every one. The data show some 120,000 clones, with about 96% seen just once and less than 0.55% held by the top ten.

This receptor was obtained from a female donor with multiple sclerosis, enrolled in a pregnancy study. The chain recombines TRBV6-1 with TRBJ1-2; D is unresolved. The sample was peripheral blood, taken after pregnancy. The CDR3 sequence: CASTPTNYGYTF. CDR3 bases: TGTGCCAGTACACCAACTAACTATGGCTACACCTTC.